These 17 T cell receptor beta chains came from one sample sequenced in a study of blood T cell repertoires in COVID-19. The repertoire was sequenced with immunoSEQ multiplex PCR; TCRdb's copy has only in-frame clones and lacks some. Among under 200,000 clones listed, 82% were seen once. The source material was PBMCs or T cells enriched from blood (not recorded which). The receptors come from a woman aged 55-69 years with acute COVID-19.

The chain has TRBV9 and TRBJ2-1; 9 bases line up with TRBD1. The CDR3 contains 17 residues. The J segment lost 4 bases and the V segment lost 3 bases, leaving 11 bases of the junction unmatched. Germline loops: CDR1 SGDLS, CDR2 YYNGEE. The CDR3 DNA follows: TGTGCCAGCAGCGCGCAGGGGGGGACAGGGAATTACAATGAGCAGTTCTTC. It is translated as CASSAQGGTGNYNEQFF. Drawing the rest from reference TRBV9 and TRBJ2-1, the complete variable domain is DSGVTQTPKHLITATGQRVTLRCSPRSGDLSVYWYQQSLDQGLQFLIQYYNGEERAKGNILERFSAQQFPDLHSELNLSSLELGDSALYFCASSAQGGTGNYNEQFFGPGTRLTVL.

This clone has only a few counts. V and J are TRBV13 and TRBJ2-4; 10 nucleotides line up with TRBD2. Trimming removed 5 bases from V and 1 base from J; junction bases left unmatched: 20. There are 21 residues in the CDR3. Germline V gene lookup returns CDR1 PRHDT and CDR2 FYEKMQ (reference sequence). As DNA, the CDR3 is TGTGCCAGCAGCCCAGCCCGTTTCTCTAGCGGGAGATTCCTTGCCAAAAACATTCAGTACTTC. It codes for CASSPARFSSGRFLAKNIQYF.

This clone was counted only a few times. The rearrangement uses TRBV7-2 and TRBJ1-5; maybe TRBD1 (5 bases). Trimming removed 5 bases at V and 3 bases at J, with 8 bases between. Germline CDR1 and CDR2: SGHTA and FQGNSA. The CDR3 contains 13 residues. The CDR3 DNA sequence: TGTGCCAGCAGCCCAGGGATCAATCAGCCCCAGCATTTT. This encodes CASSPGINQPQHF.

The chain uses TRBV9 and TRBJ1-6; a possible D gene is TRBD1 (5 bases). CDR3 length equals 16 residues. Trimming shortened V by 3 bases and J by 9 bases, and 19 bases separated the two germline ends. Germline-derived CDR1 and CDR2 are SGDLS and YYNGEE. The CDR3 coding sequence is TGTGCCAGCAGCGCCCAGGGTTTCATTTTGGGTTCACCCCTCCACTTT. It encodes CASSAQGFILGSPLHF.

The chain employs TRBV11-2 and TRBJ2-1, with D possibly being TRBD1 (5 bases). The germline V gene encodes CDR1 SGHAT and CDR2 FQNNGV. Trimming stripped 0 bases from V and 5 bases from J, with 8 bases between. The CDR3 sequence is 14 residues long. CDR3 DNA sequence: TGTGCCAGCAGCTTAGATAGGGGAAACAATGAGCAGTTCTTC. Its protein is CASSLDRGNNEQFF. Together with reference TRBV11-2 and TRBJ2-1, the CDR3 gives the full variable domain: EAGVAQSPRYKIIEKRQSVAFWCNPISGHATLYWYQQILGQGPKLLIQFQNNGVVDDSQLPKDRFSAERLKGVDSTLKIQPAKLEDSAVYLCASSLDRGNNEQFFGPGTRLTVL.

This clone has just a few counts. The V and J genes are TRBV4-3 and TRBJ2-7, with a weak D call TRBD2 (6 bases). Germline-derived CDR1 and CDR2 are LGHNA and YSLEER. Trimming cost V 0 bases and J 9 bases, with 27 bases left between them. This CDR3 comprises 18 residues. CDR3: CASSQDLAGTFLSRAQYF. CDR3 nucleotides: TGCGCCAGCAGCCAAGATTTAGCCGGGACTTTCCTTAGTAGAGCGCAGTACTTC.

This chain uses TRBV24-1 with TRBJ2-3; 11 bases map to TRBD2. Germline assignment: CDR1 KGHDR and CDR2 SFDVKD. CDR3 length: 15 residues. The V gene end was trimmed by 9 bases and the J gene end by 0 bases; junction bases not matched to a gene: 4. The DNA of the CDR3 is TGTGCCACCGGGGGGACTAGCGGCAGCACAGATACGCAGTATTTT. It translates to CATGGTSGSTDTQYF.

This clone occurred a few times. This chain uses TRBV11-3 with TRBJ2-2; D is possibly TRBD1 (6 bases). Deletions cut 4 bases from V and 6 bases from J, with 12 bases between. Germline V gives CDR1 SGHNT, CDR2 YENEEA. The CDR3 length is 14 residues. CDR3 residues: CASSSRDKAGELFF. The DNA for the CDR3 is TGTGCCAGCAGCTCCCGGGACAAGGCCGGGGAGCTGTTTTTT.

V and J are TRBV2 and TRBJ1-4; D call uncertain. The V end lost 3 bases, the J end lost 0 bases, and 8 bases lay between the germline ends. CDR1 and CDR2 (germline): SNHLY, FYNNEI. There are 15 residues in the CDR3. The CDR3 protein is CASSDPVATNEKLFF. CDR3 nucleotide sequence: TGTGCCAGCAGTGATCCCGTTGCAACTAATGAAAAACTGTTTTTT. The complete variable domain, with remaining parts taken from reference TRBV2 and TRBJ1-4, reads EPEVTQTPSHQVTQMGQEVILRCVPISNHLYFYWYRQILGQKVEFLVSFYNNEISEKSEIFDDQFSVERPDGSNFTLKIRSTKLEDSAMYFCASSDPVATNEKLFFGSGTQLSVL.

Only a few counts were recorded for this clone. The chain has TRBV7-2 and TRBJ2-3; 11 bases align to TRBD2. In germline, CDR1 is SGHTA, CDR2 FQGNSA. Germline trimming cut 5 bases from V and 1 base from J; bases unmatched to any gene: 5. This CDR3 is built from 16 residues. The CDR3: CASSQIAGGGTDTQYF. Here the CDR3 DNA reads TGTGCCAGCAGCCAAATAGCGGGGGGGGGCACAGATACGCAGTATTTT.

The CDR3 loop is CASSVGQGAFVEQFF. Written as DNA, the CDR3 is TGTGCCAGCAGCGTAGGACAGGGTGCGTTTGTTGAGCAGTTCTTC. The chain recombines TRBV9 with TRBJ2-1, with 7 bases aligning to TRBD1. This CDR3 comprises 15 residues. With 0 bases clipped from V and 9 bases from J, the junction kept 9 bases outside the gene matches. Per the germline V gene, CDR1 is SGDLS and CDR2 is YYNGEE.

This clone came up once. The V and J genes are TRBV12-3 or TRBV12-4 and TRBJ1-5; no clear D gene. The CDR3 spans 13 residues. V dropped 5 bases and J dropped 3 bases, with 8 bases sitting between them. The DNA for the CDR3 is TGTGCCAGCAGTCAAGACACCAATCAGCCCCAGCATTTT. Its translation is CASSQDTNQPQHF.

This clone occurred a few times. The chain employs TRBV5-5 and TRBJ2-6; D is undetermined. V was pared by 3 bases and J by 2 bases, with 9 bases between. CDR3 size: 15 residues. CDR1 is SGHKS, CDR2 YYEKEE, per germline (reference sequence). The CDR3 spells CASSSGKAGANVLTF. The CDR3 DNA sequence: TGTGCCAGCAGCTCGGGTAAGGCTGGGGCCAACGTCCTGACTTTC.

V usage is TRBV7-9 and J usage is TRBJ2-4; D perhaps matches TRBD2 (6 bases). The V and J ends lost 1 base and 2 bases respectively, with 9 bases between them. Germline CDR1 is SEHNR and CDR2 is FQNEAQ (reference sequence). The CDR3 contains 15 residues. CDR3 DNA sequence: TGTGCCAGCAGCTTAGGCGGCGGGACCAAAAACATTCAGTACTTC. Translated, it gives CASSLGGGTKNIQYF.

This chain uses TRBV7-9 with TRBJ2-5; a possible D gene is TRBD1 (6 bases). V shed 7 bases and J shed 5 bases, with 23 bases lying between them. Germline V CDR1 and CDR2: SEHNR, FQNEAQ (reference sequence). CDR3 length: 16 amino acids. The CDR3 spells CASNPSLQGRQETQYF. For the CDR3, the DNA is TGTGCCAGCAACCCGTCCCTACAGGGTCGTCAGGAGACCCAGTACTTC.

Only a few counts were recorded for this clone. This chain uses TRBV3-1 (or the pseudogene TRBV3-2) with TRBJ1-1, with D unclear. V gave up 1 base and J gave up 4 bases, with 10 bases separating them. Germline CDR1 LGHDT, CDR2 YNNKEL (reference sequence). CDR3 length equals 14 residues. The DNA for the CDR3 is TGTGCCAGCAGCCAAGTCTCGGGAGGCACTGAAGCTTTCTTT. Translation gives CASSQVSGGTEAFF.

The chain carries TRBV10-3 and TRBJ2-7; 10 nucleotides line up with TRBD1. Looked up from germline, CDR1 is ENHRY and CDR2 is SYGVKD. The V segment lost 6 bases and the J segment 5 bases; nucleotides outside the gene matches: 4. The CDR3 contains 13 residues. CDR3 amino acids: CAISSGQGNEQYF. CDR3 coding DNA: TGTGCCATCAGCTCGGGACAGGGGAACGAGCAGTACTTC.